This is a list of T cell receptor beta chains from one sample in a study of T cell changes during pregnancy in multiple sclerosis. TCRdb's copy holds only in-frame clones and misses some; the assay was immunoSEQ multiplex PCR. The table shows 98,000 or so clones, with approximately 93% occurring only once. The starting material was peripheral blood, obtained after pregnancy. These receptors came from a female donor with multiple sclerosis, enrolled in a pregnancy study. CDR3s include the opening cysteine and the closing phenylalanine or tryptophan. The D gene is left open where the match is weak.

>TRBJ2-3|TRBV5-6|NA|14
CASSEVNSVDTQYF
>TRBJ2-5|TRBV5-6|TRBD2|15
CASSLVSGGEETQYF
>TRBJ2-1|TRBV4-1|NA|16
CASSQRGQSSYNEQFF
>TRBJ1-4|TRBV30|TRBD1|14
CAWPWGQGMEKLFF
>TRBJ2-7|TRBV28|NA|12
CASRADSYEQYF
>TRBJ2-1|TRBV30|NA|13
CAWSVAGPGEQFF
>TRBJ1-6|TRBV30|TRBD1|14
CAWSRDRGNSPLHF
>TRBJ2-7|TRBV7-9|NA|13
CASSPGLTGEQYF
>TRBJ2-4|TRBV2|NA|16
CASSERTNLAKNIQYF
>TRBJ1-2|TRBV23-1|NA|15
CARRSNGTNGYGYTF
>TRBJ2-5|TRBV25-1|NA|12
CASNEGQETQYF
>TRBJ1-5|TRBV10-3|NA|13
CAIRSTGNQPQHF